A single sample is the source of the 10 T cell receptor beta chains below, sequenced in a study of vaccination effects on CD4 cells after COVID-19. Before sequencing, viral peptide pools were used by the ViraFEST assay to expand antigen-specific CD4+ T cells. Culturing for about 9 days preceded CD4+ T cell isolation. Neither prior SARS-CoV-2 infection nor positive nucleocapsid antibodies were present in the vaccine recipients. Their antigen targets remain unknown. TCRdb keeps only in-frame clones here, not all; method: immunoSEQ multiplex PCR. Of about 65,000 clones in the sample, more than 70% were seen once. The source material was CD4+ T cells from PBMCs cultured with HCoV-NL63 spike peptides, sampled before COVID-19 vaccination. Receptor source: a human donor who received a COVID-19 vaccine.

CDR3 sequence: CASSLSRVTNSPLHF. For the CDR3, the DNA is TGCGCCAGCAGCTTGAGCCGGGTTACGAATTCACCCCTCCACTTT. The V call is TRBV5-1, the J call TRBJ1-6; D remains unclear. This CDR3 contains 15 residues. Germline lookup yields CDR1 SGHRS and CDR2 YFSETQ. V gave up 1 base and J gave up 7 bases, with 12 bases separating them.

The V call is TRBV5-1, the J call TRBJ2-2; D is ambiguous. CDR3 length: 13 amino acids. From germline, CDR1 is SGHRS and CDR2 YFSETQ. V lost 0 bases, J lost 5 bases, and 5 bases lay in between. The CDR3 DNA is TGCGCCAGCAGCTTGGAAGTAACCGGGGAGCTGTTTTTT. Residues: CASSLEVTGELFF.

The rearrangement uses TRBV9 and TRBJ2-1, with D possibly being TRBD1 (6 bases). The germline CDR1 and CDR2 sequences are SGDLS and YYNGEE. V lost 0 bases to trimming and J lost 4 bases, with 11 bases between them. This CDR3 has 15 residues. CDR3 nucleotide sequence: TGTGCCAGCAGCGTAGGCAACAGGGAATACAATGAGCAGTTCTTC. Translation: CASSVGNREYNEQFF.

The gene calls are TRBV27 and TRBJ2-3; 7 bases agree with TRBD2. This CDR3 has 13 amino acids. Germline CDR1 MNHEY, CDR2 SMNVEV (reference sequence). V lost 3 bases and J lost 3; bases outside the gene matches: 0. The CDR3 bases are TGTGCCAGCAGTTTTAGCGGGACAGATACGCAGTATTTT. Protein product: CASSFSGTDTQYF.

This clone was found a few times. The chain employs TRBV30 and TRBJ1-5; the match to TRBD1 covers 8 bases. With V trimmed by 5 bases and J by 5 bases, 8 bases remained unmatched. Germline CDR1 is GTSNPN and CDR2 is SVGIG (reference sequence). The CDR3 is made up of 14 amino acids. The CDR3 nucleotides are TGTGCCTGGGCCGGGACAGGTCCTTATCAGCCCCAGCATTTT. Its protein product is CAWAGTGPYQPQHF.

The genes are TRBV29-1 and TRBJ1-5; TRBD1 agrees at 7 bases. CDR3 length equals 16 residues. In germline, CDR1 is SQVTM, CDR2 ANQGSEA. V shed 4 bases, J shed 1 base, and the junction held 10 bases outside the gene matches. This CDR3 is CSVAGGGQWSNQPQHF. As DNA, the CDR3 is TGCAGCGTTGCAGGGGGGGGCCAGTGGAGCAATCAGCCCCAGCATTTT. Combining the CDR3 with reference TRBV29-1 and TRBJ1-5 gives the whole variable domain SAVISQKPSRDICQRGTSLTIQCQVDSQVTMMFWYRQQPGQSLTLIATANQGSEATYESGFVIDKFPISRPNLTFSTLTVSNMSPEDSSIYLCSVAGGGQWSNQPQHFGDGTRLSIL.

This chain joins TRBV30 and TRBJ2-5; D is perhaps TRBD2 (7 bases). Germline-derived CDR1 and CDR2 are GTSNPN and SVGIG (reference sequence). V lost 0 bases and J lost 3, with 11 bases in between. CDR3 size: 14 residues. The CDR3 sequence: CAWSVGGPKETQYF. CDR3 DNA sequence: TGTGCCTGGAGTGTCGGGGGGCCTAAAGAGACCCAGTACTTC.

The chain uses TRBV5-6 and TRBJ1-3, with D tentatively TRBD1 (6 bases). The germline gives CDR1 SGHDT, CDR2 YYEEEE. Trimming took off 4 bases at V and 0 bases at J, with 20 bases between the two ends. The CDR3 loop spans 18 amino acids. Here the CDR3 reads CASSAGLQGLSSGNTIYF. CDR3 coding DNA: TGTGCCAGCAGCGCCGGATTGCAGGGGTTATCCTCTGGAAACACCATATATTTT.

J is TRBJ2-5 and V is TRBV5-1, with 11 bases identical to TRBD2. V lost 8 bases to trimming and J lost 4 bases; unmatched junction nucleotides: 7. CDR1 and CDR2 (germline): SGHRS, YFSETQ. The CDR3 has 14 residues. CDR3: CASTSGGFAETQYF. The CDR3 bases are TGCGCCAGTACTAGCGGGGGTTTCGCAGAGACCCAGTACTTC.

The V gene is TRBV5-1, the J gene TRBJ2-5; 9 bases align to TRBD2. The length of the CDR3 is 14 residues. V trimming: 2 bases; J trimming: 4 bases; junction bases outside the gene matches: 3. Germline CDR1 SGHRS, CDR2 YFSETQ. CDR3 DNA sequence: TGCGCCAGCAGCTTCGGGACTAGCCCAGAGACCCAGTACTTC. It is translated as CASSFGTSPETQYF.